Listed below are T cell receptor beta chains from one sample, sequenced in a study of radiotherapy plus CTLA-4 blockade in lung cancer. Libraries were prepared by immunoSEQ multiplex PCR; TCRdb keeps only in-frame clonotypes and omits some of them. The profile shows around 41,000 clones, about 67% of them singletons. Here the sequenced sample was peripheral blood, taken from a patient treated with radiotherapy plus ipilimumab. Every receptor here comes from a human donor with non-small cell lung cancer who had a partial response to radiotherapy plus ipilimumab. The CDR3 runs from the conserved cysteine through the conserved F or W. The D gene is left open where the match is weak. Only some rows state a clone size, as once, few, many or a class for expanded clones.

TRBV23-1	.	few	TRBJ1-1	TGCGCCATCCCTCCGGGGGGCTTCACTGAAGCTTTCTTT	CAIPPGGFTEAFF
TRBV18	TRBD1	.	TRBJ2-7	TGTGCCAGCTCACCGTCGCCGGGACAGGGCTCGTACGAGCAGTACTTC	CASSPSPGQGSYEQYF
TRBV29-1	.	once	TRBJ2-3	TGCAGCGACCTCACTAGCAAGAGCACAGATACGCAGTATTTT	CSDLTSKSTDTQYF
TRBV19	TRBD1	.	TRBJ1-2	TGTGCCAGTAGTCCCCGGGACAGATATGGCTACACCTTC	CASSPRDRYGYTF
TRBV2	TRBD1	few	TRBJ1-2	TGTGCCAGCAGTTTCTCGACAGGGATCCCCCGGGGCTACACCTTC	CASSFSTGIPRGYTF
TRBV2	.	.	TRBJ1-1	TGTGCCAGCACCAAGCGGCGGGAGTTAAACACTGAAGCTTTCTTT	CASTKRRELNTEAFF
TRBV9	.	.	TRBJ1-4	TGTGCCAGTAACAGGGATTCAACTAATGAAAAACTGTTTTTT	CASNRDSTNEKLFF
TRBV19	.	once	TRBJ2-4	TGTGCCACCAATCAGGGTCGAATGGGGAACATTCAGTACTTC	CATNQGRMGNIQYF
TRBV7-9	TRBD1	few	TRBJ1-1	TGTGCCAGCAGCACTGGACAGGGAGGTGTAGCTTTCTTT	CASSTGQGGVAFF
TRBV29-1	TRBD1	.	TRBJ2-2	TGCAGCGTTGACAGTGTTACAGGGGTTCGAACCGGGGAGCTGTTTTTT	CSVDSVTGVRTGELFF
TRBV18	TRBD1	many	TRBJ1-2	TGTGCCAGCTCACCGGGGACAGGGGGACGATATGGCTACACCTTC	CASSPGTGGRYGYTF
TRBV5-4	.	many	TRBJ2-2	TGTGCCAGCAGCTTGCCCGCGGCCGGGGAGCTGTTTTTT	CASSLPAAGELFF
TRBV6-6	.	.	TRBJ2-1	TGTGCCAGCACCCCGCTTGACAATAAGCCCTACAATGAGCAGTTCTTC	CASTPLDNKPYNEQFF
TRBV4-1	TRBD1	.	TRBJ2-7	TGCGCCAGCAGCCAGCACCGGGACAGGGACTACGAGCAGTACTTC	CASSQHRDRDYEQYF
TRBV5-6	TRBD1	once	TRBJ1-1	TGTGCCAGCACTCGACAGGGGCGGGGGGGGACTGAAGCTTTCTTT	CASTRQGRGGTEAFF